This T cell receptor beta chain stems from a study of blood T cell repertoires in COVID-19. Study overall: Spain, Italy and the United States supplied samples that represented acute and convalescent COVID-19. The cDNA or gDNA used as material had been derived from T cells, B-cell-depleted T cells, or PBMCs.

The CDR3 contains 15 residues. Trimming took 3 bases from V and 0 from J, leaving 11 bases between them. Germline CDR1 reads MDHEN; CDR2 reads SYDVKM. In the source study's methods: Amplifying reference gene primers gave estimates of nucleated cell counts. Some clones are missing from TCRdb's copy, which holds only in-frame ones; the method was immunoSEQ multiplex PCR. That table furnishes V, J and clone size, whereas the DNA furnished D and trimming. The repertoire holds approximately 170,000 clones, roughly nine tenths seen once, with under 4.5% in the top ten. The sequencing input was peripheral blood. The source is a woman in her 70s with acute or convalescent COVID-19. The V call is TRBV28, the J call TRBJ1-2; D gene ambiguous. CDR3 DNA: TGTGCCAGCAGTTTTAGAGGTAACTCTAACTATGGCTACACCTTC. Its translation: CASSFRGNSNYGYTF.